This TCR beta chain comes out of a study of blood T cells in healthy people across ages. The ends were cut back, 6 bases at V and 7 bases at J, with 12 bases in the middle. Germline V gene lookup returns CDR1 DFQATT and CDR2 SNEGSKA (reference sequence). The CDR3 spans 11 residues. It was with a sample-barcoded 5' primer and a J-beta primer mix that a second PCR of roughly 7 to 12 cycles was run. TCRdb redid the calling of the 5' RACE reads with MiXCR, one entry per CDR3 protein. The sample has some 850,000 distinct CDR3 sequences; 20% to 30% are singletons. In this sample, this clonotype turned up many times. The same sample was also used in a study of T cells of mothers and their children.

Sequences were obtained from blood. The chain employs TRBV20-1 and TRBJ1-1, with a weak D call TRBD1 (5 bases). The clonotype originates from a boy younger than 18 in good health. The CDR3 protein is CSATGEFEAFF. CDR3 coding DNA: TGCAGTGCCACGGGGGAGTTTGAAGCTTTCTTT.